This T cell receptor (beta chain) was recorded in a study of OX40 agonist ivuxolimab in advanced cancers. About the full investigation: Ivuxolimab, which targeted the costimulatory receptor OX40 (CD134), was an agonistic, fully human IgG2 monoclonal antibody. The paper reports the monotherapy dose-escalation portion (N of about 54 patients) of the phase I ivuxolimab trial. Of the 52 patients in dose escalation, approximately 20 had hepatocellular carcinoma, about 15 had melanoma, 9 had renal cell carcinoma and 9 had head and neck cancer. Peripheral TCRbeta sequencing aimed to test whether ivuxolimab altered TCR sequence diversity and caused clonal T-cell expansion. In the dose-escalation cohort, around 80% of patients were male, and the mean age was 60 years with a range of roughly 20 to 79. Patients were allowed to have had prior anti-PD-1, anti-PD-L1 or anti-CTLA-4 therapy, and approximately 40% of the dose-escalation patients had been treated with checkpoint inhibitors. Intravenous ivuxolimab was administered to patients every 2 weeks at six dose levels: 0.01, 0.1, 0.3, 1.5, 3 and 10 mg/kg. Three dose-escalation patients achieved partial responses, one with hepatocellular carcinoma and two with cutaneous melanoma.

Here is what the overall study found, with its caveats: Low levels of normalized T-cell clonal expansion were also seen in some patients who did not respond. In the 0.1-3.0 mg/kg groups, partial responders were among the patients with the lowest normalized peripheral clonal expansion, particularly in CD8+ T cells. After ivuxolimab, expanded clones were on average more numerous among CD8+ T cells than among CD4+ T cells. At doses of 0.1 to 3.0 mg/kg, clonal expansion of both CD4+ and CD8+ T cells in blood was seen between baseline and week 6. Which antigens the clonally expanded peripheral T cells were specific for was not determined.

Reading the germline V gene (reference sequence) gives CDR1 GTSNPN and CDR2 SVGIG. The CDR3 runs 13 residues from the cysteine to the phenylalanine. Just CDR3 DNA is preserved here, 39 bases in frame from base 1. Trimming removed 3 bases from V and 4 bases from J; the gene matches leave 2 bases unexplained. Genomic DNA was isolated from the sorted cells so that the TCRbeta CDR3 region could be sequenced. The immunoSEQ Assay was used for sequencing of TCRbeta CDR3 regions. TCRdb carries this immuneACCESS record with in-frame sequences only. Its versions omit some clonotypes, under half of them owing to an unresolved V gene in the studies checked, with the rest unexplained. The sample profile shows roughly 70,000 clones; roughly nine tenths of them were found once. Around 0.31% of the sample rests with the top ten. About this clone: Its target antigen remains unknown. No clone much larger than this one lies a single base away; base qualities are absent.

The trial excluded patients who had a history of autoimmune disease or were on systemic immunosuppression. Peripheral blood for TCR sequencing was collected from all dose cohorts at baseline, on cycle 4 day 1, and on cycle 7 day 1. Samples were obtained from an open-label, multicenter, first-in-human phase I dose-escalation trial of ivuxolimab. Adults with locally advanced or metastatic head and neck squamous cell, hepatocellular, melanoma or renal cell carcinoma were enrolled in the trial. Before TCR sequencing, CD4+ T cells and CD8+ T cells from peripheral blood were sorted into separate populations.

Specimen: CD4+ or CD8+ T cells sorted from blood, collected in a trial of the OX40 agonist ivuxolimab. This sequence was found in an adult with an advanced solid tumor such as melanoma, head and neck, liver or kidney cancer. The chain was built from TRBV30 and TRBJ2-2; TRBD2 aligns with 7 central bases. The CDR3 reads as follows: CAWRRTSTGELFF. The base sequence is TGTGCCTGGAGGCGGACTAGCACCGGGGAGCTGTTTTTT.